A single sample gave rise to the 21 T cell receptor beta chains below, sequenced in a study of blood T cell repertoires in COVID-19. Measured with immunoSEQ multiplex PCR; TCRdb has only the in-frame clones, and not every one. This sample has tens of thousands of clones, with 89% found just once. The source material was peripheral blood. Every receptor here comes from a man in his 60s with acute or convalescent COVID-19.

The rearrangement links TRBV6-5 to TRBJ1-2; 9 bases are shared with TRBD1. Per germline, CDR1 MNHEY and CDR2 SVGAGI. CDR3 length equals 15 residues. V shed 7 bases, J shed 3 bases, and the junction held 9 bases outside the gene matches. The CDR3 nucleotides are TGTGCCAGCACTGCACAGGGGGCCTCCTACTATGGCTACACCTTC. This gives the protein CASTAQGASYYGYTF.

The chain employs TRBV19 and TRBJ1-2; D gene uncertain. V lost 2 bases and J lost 5, with 9 bases in between. The length of the CDR3 is 13 residues. In germline, CDR1 is LNHDA, CDR2 SQIVND (reference sequence). Here the CDR3 DNA reads TGTGCCAGTAGTATAAGAGAGATATATGGCTACACCTTC. It specifies CASSIREIYGYTF.

V is TRBV5-1 and J is TRBJ2-5; D is undetermined. There are 13 residues in the CDR3. V shed 7 bases and J shed 3 bases, with 13 bases lying between them. Germline assignment: CDR1 SGHRS and CDR2 YFSETQ. The CDR3 bases are TGCGCCAGCCGATACGGAACAGAAGAGACCCAGTACTTC. It specifies CASRYGTEETQYF.

This rearrangement joins TRBV5-1 to TRBJ2-7; maybe TRBD2 (6 bases). V was trimmed by 4 bases and J by 0 bases, leaving 11 bases between them. Germline lookup yields CDR1 SGHRS and CDR2 YFSETQ. The CDR3 is made up of 14 amino acids. This chain's CDR3 is CASSPGDSSYEQYF. As DNA, the CDR3 is TGCGCCAGCAGCCCGGGGGACTCCTCCTACGAGCAGTACTTC.

The chain combines TRBV3-1 (or the pseudogene TRBV3-2) with TRBJ1-1, with 8 bases lining up with TRBD1. The junction had 0 bases not matched to a gene; V was cut back by 1 base and J by 8 bases. The germline V gene has CDR1 LGHDT and CDR2 YNNKEL (reference sequence). This CDR3 has 12 residues. The CDR3 loop reads CASSQGTGEAFF. Written as DNA, the CDR3 is TGTGCCAGCAGCCAAGGGACAGGGGAAGCTTTCTTT.

The gene calls are TRBV12-3 or TRBV12-4 and TRBJ2-7; D not certain. CDR3 length equals 12 residues. With 2 bases removed from V and 3 bases from J, the gap between germline ends came to 5 bases. CDR3 protein: CASSLIGYEQYF. The CDR3 region has the DNA TGTGCCAGCAGTTTAATCGGCTACGAGCAGTACTTC.

In DNA, the CDR3 is TGTGCCATCAGGGACAACGCGAACACCGGGGAGCTGTTTTTT. Its translation: CAIRDNANTGELFF. The chain is built from TRBV10-3 and TRBJ2-2, with D perhaps TRBD1 (5 bases). This CDR3 has 14 amino acids. Trimming removed 6 bases at V and 0 bases at J, with 8 bases between. Germline V gene sequence: CDR1 ENHRY, CDR2 SYGVKD.

In DNA form, the CDR3 reads TGCGCCAGCAGCTTGGCCTCGGGACAGGGCTACGAGCAGTACTTC. Amino acid sequence: CASSLASGQGYEQYF. V usage is TRBV5-1 and J usage is TRBJ2-7; 9 bases align to TRBD1. The V gene's germline CDR1 is SGHRS and CDR2 YFSETQ. The CDR3 spans 15 residues. Trimming at V came to 0 bases and at J to 3 bases, leaving 4 bases not matched to a gene. Supplemented by reference TRBV5-1 and TRBJ2-7, the full variable domain reads KAGVTQTPRYLIKTRGQQVTLSCSPISGHRSVSWYQQTPGQGLQFLFEYFSETQRNKGNFPGRFSGRQFSNSRSEMNVSTLELGDSALYLCASSLASGQGYEQYFGPGTRLTVT.

V gene TRBV19 combines with J gene TRBJ1-1, with a tentative D call TRBD1 (6 bases). The V gene lost 4 bases and the J gene lost 1 base, with 13 bases spanning the gap. The CDR3 is 15 amino acids. CDR1 is LNHDA, CDR2 SQIVND, per germline (reference sequence). This CDR3 is CASSTKDSWNTEAFF. In DNA form, the CDR3 reads TGTGCCAGTAGTACAAAGGACAGCTGGAACACTGAAGCTTTCTTT.

The chain couples TRBV7-2 to TRBJ2-2; 8 bases are a match to TRBD1. Germline V gene sequence: CDR1 SGHTA, CDR2 FQGNSA. After removal of 5 bases from V and 4 bases from J, the junction contained 9 bases not matched to a gene. The CDR3 runs 16 residues. The CDR3 spells CASSRGQGPATGELFF. The DNA of the CDR3 is TGTGCCAGCAGCCGTGGACAGGGCCCTGCCACCGGGGAGCTGTTTTTT.

The chain employs TRBV10-3 and TRBJ2-5; D not certain. Germline loops: CDR1 ENHRY, CDR2 SYGVKD. This CDR3 has 11 residues. Trimming stripped 5 bases from V and 5 bases from J, with 6 bases between. The CDR3 sequence is CAISPKETQYF. CDR3 coding DNA: TGTGCCATCAGTCCTAAGGAGACCCAGTACTTC.

This chain uses TRBV7-6 with TRBJ1-4; no clear D. Germline V gene sequence: CDR1 SGHVS, CDR2 FNYEAQ. V gave up 1 base and J gave up 5 bases, with 8 bases separating them. The CDR3 has 14 residues. DNA for the CDR3: TGTGCCAGCAGCTTAGGGCCAGGCAATGAAAAACTGTTTTTT. Translation: CASSLGPGNEKLFF.

This rearrangement joins TRBV6-5 to TRBJ1-5, with D unresolved. The CDR3 runs to 13 residues. Germline CDR1 is MNHEY and CDR2 is SVGAGI. With 10 bases removed from V and 7 bases from J, the gap between germline ends came to 17 bases. CDR3 bases: TGTGCCACCCACGGGAGTGTAGGACAGCCCCAGCATTTT. Amino acids: CATHGSVGQPQHF.

This clone showed up just once. V usage is TRBV5-1 and J usage is TRBJ2-2, with a possible D match to TRBD1 (6 bases). The V gene lost 2 bases and the J gene lost 5 bases, with 16 bases spanning the gap. CDR3 length equals 16 residues. Looked up from germline, CDR1 is SGHRS and CDR2 is YFSETQ. In DNA form, the CDR3 reads TGCGCCAGCAGCTTCGCAGGGGTTGTAATGACCGGGGAGCTGTTTTTT. This translates into CASSFAGVVMTGELFF.

Comments on this clone: Other DNA variants within this sample encode the same CDR3. This chain uses TRBV20-1 with TRBJ1-1; maybe TRBD1 (6 bases). Germline V CDR1 and CDR2: DFQATT, SNEGSKA (reference sequence). Between the trimmed V and J ends, which lost 5 bases and 6 bases, there was a span of 10 bases. The CDR3 covers 11 residues. The chain's CDR3 is CSASRQAEAFF. Written as DNA, the CDR3 is TGCAGTGCTTCCCGACAGGCTGAAGCTTTCTTT.

The V call is TRBV29-1, the J call TRBJ1-1, with a possible D match to TRBD1 (5 bases). With 4 bases removed from V and 1 base from J, the gap between germline ends came to 10 bases. Germline V lookup: CDR1 SQVTM, CDR2 ANQGSEA. This CDR3 comprises 13 residues. CDR3 loop: CSVGGLQNTEAFF. The CDR3 region has the DNA TGCAGCGTTGGGGGACTCCAGAACACTGAAGCTTTCTTT.

J is TRBJ1-2 and V is TRBV6-6; 9 bases map to TRBD1. The V gene's germline CDR1 is MNHNY and CDR2 SVGAGI (reference sequence). The CDR3 length is 15 residues. V lost 5 bases to trimming and J lost 5 bases; unmatched junction nucleotides: 9. CDR3 bases: TGTGCCAGCAGTCCCCGGGACAGGGAGGGATATGGCTACACCTTC. Encoded protein: CASSPRDREGYGYTF.

The chain links TRBV30 to TRBJ1-5; perhaps TRBD1 as D (5 bases). CDR1 and CDR2 (germline): GTSNPN, SVGIG (reference sequence). This CDR3 region has 13 residues. The ends were cut back, 0 bases at V and 7 bases at J, with 10 bases in the middle. The CDR3 loop reads CAWSVQADQPQHF. CDR3 nucleotide sequence: TGTGCCTGGAGTGTACAGGCAGACCAGCCCCAGCATTTT.

This clone showed up just a few times. The genes are TRBV7-8 and TRBJ2-5, with TRBD1 matching over 7 bases. Germline V lookup: CDR1 SGHVS, CDR2 FQNEAQ. Trimming at V came to 5 bases and at J to 2 bases, leaving 5 bases not matched to a gene. This CDR3 has 14 residues. The DNA of the CDR3 is TGTGCCAGCAGCCTCGGGACAGTTCAAGAGACCCAGTACTTC. Translation gives CASSLGTVQETQYF.

This CDR3 is CASQGNTEAFF. The CDR3 DNA follows: TGTGCCAGCCAGGGGAACACTGAAGCTTTCTTT. The chain employs TRBV28 and TRBJ1-1; tentative D call: TRBD1 (5 bases). V gave up 8 bases and J gave up 1 base, with 5 bases separating them. The CDR3 sequence is 11 residues long. CDR1 is MDHEN, CDR2 SYDVKM, per germline. The full variable domain, completed using reference TRBV28 and TRBJ1-1, is DVKVTQSSRYLVKRTGEKVFLECVQDMDHENMFWYRQDPGLGLRLIYFSYDVKMKEKGDIPEGYSVSREKKERFSLILESASTNQTSMYLCASQGNTEAFFGQGTRLTVV.

The V gene is TRBV30, the J gene TRBJ2-7; 7 bases are a match to TRBD2. There are 15 residues in the CDR3. Germline trimming cut 5 bases from V and 5 bases from J; bases unmatched to any gene: 15. Germline V CDR1 and CDR2: GTSNPN, SVGIG (reference sequence). The CDR3 region has the DNA TGTGCCTGGGGCCGTGGGGAGGGCGGCAAGGACGAGCAGTACTTC. Its protein is CAWGRGEGGKDEQYF.